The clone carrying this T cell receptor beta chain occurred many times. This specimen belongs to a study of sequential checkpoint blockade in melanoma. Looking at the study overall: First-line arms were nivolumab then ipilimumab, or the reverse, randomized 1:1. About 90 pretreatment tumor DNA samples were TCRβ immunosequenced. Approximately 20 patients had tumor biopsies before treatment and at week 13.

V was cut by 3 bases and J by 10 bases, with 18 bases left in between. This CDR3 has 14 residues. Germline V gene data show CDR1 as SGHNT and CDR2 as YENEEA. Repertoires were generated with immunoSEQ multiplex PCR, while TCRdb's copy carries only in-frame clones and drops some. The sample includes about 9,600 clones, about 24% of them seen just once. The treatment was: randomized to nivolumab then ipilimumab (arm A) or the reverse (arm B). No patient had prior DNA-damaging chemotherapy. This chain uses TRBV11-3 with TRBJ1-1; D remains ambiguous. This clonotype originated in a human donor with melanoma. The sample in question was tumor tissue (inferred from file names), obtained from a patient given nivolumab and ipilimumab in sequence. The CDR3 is CASSLESSWGRAFF. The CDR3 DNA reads TGTGCCAGCAGCTTGGAATCCTCGTGGGGTAGAGCTTTCTTT.